This entry features one T cell receptor beta chain sequence. CDR3 size: 14 residues. The germline V and J ends were trimmed by 8 bases and 5 bases, with 16 bases remaining between them. The sample belongs to a study of spatial heterogeneity in lung cancer. On each TCR cDNA molecule, a unique molecular identifier was present. Each CDR3 protein is one row after TCRdb ran MiXCR on the 5' RACE reads. The sample records roughly 80,000 distinct CDR3 sequences, approximately 8% being singletons. Time point indicated: sample taken at primary tumor resection. This specimen consisted of PBMCs, obtained at surgery. The sequence derives from a male donor with early-stage non-small cell lung cancer. The rearrangement joins TRBV12-3 or TRBV12-4 to TRBJ1-5, with D unresolved. This CDR3 reads CASSGQFEYQPQHF. CDR3 in DNA: TGTGCCAGCTCCGGGCAGTTTGAATATCAGCCCCAGCATTTT.